This entry lists 17 T cell receptor beta chains sequenced from one sample in a study of T cells in Graves' hyperthyroidism and ophthalmopathy (dated by TCRdb to about 2019). Library method: multiplex PCR. Sequenced using an Illumina HiSeq 2000. The TCR beta CDR3 regions were amplified from the RNA transcripts. A first-round RT-PCR of the TCR CDR3 used the HTBI primer set with the Qiagen OneStep RT-PCR kit. TCRdb's own reprocessing of the public reads used fastp at Q25 and MiXCR and kept productive beta chains. A single entry per CDR3 protein holds the most common genes and DNA from its merged rows. Across this sample there are 500,000 to 600,000 distinct CDR3 sequences, with less than 20% seen only once. Clones ranked in the top ten supply about 50% of the sample. Sequencing was carried out using blood. Receptors originate from a man aged 40-49 years with Graves' ophthalmopathy.

The chain combines TRBV30 with TRBJ2-3; D remains ambiguous. The germline V gene has CDR1 GTSNPN and CDR2 SVGIG (reference sequence). The CDR3 has 11 amino acids. V was cut by 5 bases and J by 4 bases, with 7 bases left in between. The chain's CDR3 is CAWSKADTQYF. The CDR3 nucleotides are TGTGCCTGGTCTAAAGCAGATACGCAGTATTTT.

Many counts were recorded for this clonotype. The chain uses TRBV28 and TRBJ1-6; D is undetermined. Germline assignment: CDR1 MDHEN and CDR2 SYDVKM. The V and J ends lost 2 bases and 3 bases respectively, with 5 bases between them. There are 14 residues in the CDR3. CDR3 residues: CASSLANYNSPLHF. As DNA, the CDR3 is TGTGCCAGCAGTTTAGCCAACTATAATTCACCCCTCCACTTT.

This clonotype was detected many times. The chain combines TRBV6-2 or TRBV6-3 with TRBJ2-1; 8 nucleotides line up with TRBD2. In germline, CDR1 is MNHEY, CDR2 SVGEGT. J lost 5 bases, V lost 7 bases, and 4 bases had no gene match. This CDR3 spans 13 amino acids. This CDR3 is CASTTSGNNEQFF. In nucleotides, the CDR3 is TGTGCCAGCACAACTAGCGGAAACAATGAGCAGTTCTTC.

The table lists this clonotype with many counts. The chain's CDR3 is CASSEDGRYNSPLHF. The CDR3 DNA follows: TGCGCCAGCAGCGAGGACGGCAGATATAATTCACCCCTCCACTTT. The V and J genes are TRBV5-1 and TRBJ1-6; D unclear. The CDR3 length is 15 residues. The V end was cut by 4 bases, the J end by 4 bases, with 12 bases between. CDR1 is SGHRS, CDR2 YFSETQ, per germline.

This clonotype was found many times. This chain joins TRBV2 and TRBJ1-2, with D possibly matching TRBD1 (5 bases). This CDR3 is 17 amino acids long. The germline gives CDR1 SNHLY, CDR2 FYNNEI. V shed 4 bases and J shed 0 bases, with 18 bases lying between them. The CDR3 nucleotides read TGTGCCAGCAGTGGTTGGGACCCCACGGCAGCTAACTATGGCTACACCTTC. Protein: CASSGWDPTAANYGYTF. The full variable domain, in which reference TRBV2 and TRBJ1-2 provide the parts outside the CDR3, is EPEVTQTPSHQVTQMGQEVILRCVPISNHLYFYWYRQILGQKVEFLVSFYNNEISEKSEIFDDQFSVERPDGSNFTLKIRSTKLEDSAMYFCASSGWDPTAANYGYTFGSGTRLTVV.

This clonotype was observed at least ten times. The chain employs TRBV7-2 and TRBJ2-3, with no clear D. The V and J ends lost 5 bases and 2 bases respectively, with 11 bases between them. CDR1 and CDR2 (germline): SGHTA, FQGNSA. The CDR3 spans 14 residues. This CDR3 reads CASSQDGNTDTQYF. CDR3 DNA: TGTGCCAGCAGCCAGGACGGTAACACAGATACGCAGTATTTT.

There are many counts of this clonotype. This chain uses TRBV5-1 with TRBJ2-5, with D unresolved. The V gene lost 0 bases and the J gene lost 0 bases, with 0 bases spanning the gap. The germline gives CDR1 SGHRS, CDR2 YFSETQ. CDR3 size: 12 residues. This CDR3 reads CASSLDQETQYF. CDR3 in DNA: TGCGCCAGCAGCTTGGACCAAGAGACCCAGTACTTC.

The chain uses TRBV7-2 and TRBJ1-2; tentatively, D is TRBD1 (5 bases). CDR3 length equals 17 residues. V lost 4 bases, J lost 2 bases, and 20 bases lay in between. Germline V lookup: CDR1 SGHTA, CDR2 FQGNSA. CDR3 protein: CASSSPGRSGTNYGYTF. The DNA for the CDR3 is TGTGCCAGCAGCTCCCCGGGACGCTCAGGGACCAACTATGGCTACACCTTC.

Ten or more counts support this clonotype. The chain joins TRBV28 to TRBJ2-7, with 9 bases lining up with TRBD1. With V trimmed by 3 bases and J by 3 bases, 6 bases remained unmatched. Looked up from germline, CDR1 is MDHEN and CDR2 is SYDVKM. The CDR3 contains 15 residues. The CDR3 sequence: CASSFFGTGFYEQYF. In DNA, the CDR3 is TGTGCCAGCAGTTTCTTCGGGACAGGGTTCTACGAGCAGTACTTC. The full variable domain, in which reference TRBV28 and TRBJ2-7 provide the parts outside the CDR3, is DVKVTQSSRYLVKRTGEKVFLECVQDMDHENMFWYRQDPGLGLRLIYFSYDVKMKEKGDIPEGYSVSREKKERFSLILESASTNQTSMYLCASSFFGTGFYEQYFGPGTRLTVT.

The V call is TRBV5-4, the J call TRBJ2-1; tentatively, D is TRBD1 or TRBD2 (8 bases each). V dropped 4 bases and J dropped 0 bases, with 20 bases sitting between them. This CDR3 contains 18 residues. In germline, CDR1 is SGHNT, CDR2 YYREEE (reference sequence). The CDR3, as DNA: TGTGCCAGCAGCACCGGGGGGGGCGGACAGGGCTCCTACAATGAGCAGTTCTTC. It is translated as CASSTGGGGQGSYNEQFF.

This clonotype occurred once. The V call is TRBV19, the J call TRBJ1-1; the D is unclear. Germline V lookup: CDR1 LNHDA, CDR2 SQIVND (reference sequence). This CDR3 region has 14 residues. V dropped 5 bases and J dropped 1 base, with 11 bases sitting between them. CDR3 amino acids: CASSRFLENTEAFF. The CDR3 DNA sequence: TGTGCCAGTAGTCGGTTTCTGGAGAACACTGAAGCTTTCTTT.

This clonotype has ten or more counts. This sequence joins TRBV20-1 and TRBJ2-1, with 7 bases matching TRBD1. CDR1 and CDR2 from the germline V gene are DFQATT and SNEGSKA (reference sequence). J was trimmed by 6 bases and V by 2 bases; bases with no gene match: 10. The CDR3 runs to 15 residues. In DNA form, the CDR3 reads TGCAGTGCTAGATTTTTGGGACAGAACTTCAATGAGCAGTTCTTC. Translation: CSARFLGQNFNEQFF.

The chain has TRBV6-2 or TRBV6-3 and TRBJ2-3; 11 bases line up with TRBD2. CDR1 is MNHEY, CDR2 SVGEGT, per germline. J was trimmed by 5 bases and V by 8 bases; bases with no gene match: 9. This CDR3 spans 15 amino acids. CDR3 coding DNA: TGTGCCAGCGGATTAACTAGCGGGAGTTTAGATACGCAGTATTTT. The encoded protein is CASGLTSGSLDTQYF.

This clonotype turned up a few times. CDR3 sequence reads: CASSLGLREHTEAFF. The CDR3 DNA reads as TGTGCCAGCAGCTTGGGGTTGAGGGAGCACACTGAAGCTTTCTTT. The chain uses TRBV5-8 and TRBJ1-1; D is ambiguous. Per the germline V gene, CDR1 is SGHTS and CDR2 is YDEGEE. This CDR3 spans 15 amino acids. Trimming left V 0 bases short and J 3 bases short, with 12 bases between. Together with reference TRBV5-8 and TRBJ1-1, the CDR3 gives the full variable domain: EAGVTQSPTHLIKTRGQQATLRCSPISGHTSVYWYQQALGLGLQFLLWYDEGEERNRGNFPPRFSGRQFPNYSSELNVNALELEDSALYLCASSLGLREHTEAFFGQGTRLTVV.

J is TRBJ1-3 and V is TRBV6-2 or TRBV6-3; D may be TRBD1 (6 bases). Germline V gives CDR1 MNHEY, CDR2 SVGEGT. V lost 11 bases to trimming and J lost 0 bases, with 14 bases between them. This CDR3 is built from 14 residues. The CDR3 DNA follows: TGTGCCGCCCTACAGGGACCCTCTGGAAACACCATATATTTT. Protein sequence: CAALQGPSGNTIYF.

The gene calls are TRBV28 and TRBJ1-5; the D gene is possibly TRBD1 (5 bases). V lost 6 bases to trimming and J lost 7 bases, with 16 bases between them. Germline CDR1 MDHEN, CDR2 SYDVKM. This CDR3 spans 14 amino acids. The DNA for the CDR3 is TGTGCCAGCAGCTCCACGGGGGACGCGCAGCCCCAGCATTTT. The encoded protein is CASSSTGDAQPQHF.

This chain links TRBV7-2 with TRBJ2-7, with 7 bases identical to TRBD1. This CDR3 has 15 amino acids. Per germline, CDR1 SGHTA and CDR2 FQGNSA. The ends lost 5 bases at V and 2 bases at J; junction bases unmatched: 9. As DNA, the CDR3 is TGTGCCAGCAGCCCCTCACCCGGACAGGCCTACGAGCAGTACTTC. This gives the protein CASSPSPGQAYEQYF.